This TCR beta chain appears in the sequencing data of a study of blood T cell repertoires in COVID-19. About the study: Sites across the United States, Italy and Spain contributed samples from acute and convalescent COVID-19. From T cells, B-cell-depleted T cells, or PBMCs came the material, which was cDNA or gDNA.

Only a few counts were recorded for this clone. CDR1 and CDR2 from the germline V gene are GTSNPN and SVGIG (reference sequence). V was trimmed by 3 bases and J by 0 bases, leaving 2 bases between them. The CDR3 runs to 11 residues. In the source study's methods: Estimates of nucleated cell counts were drawn from the amplification of reference gene primers. Generated by immunoSEQ multiplex PCR, the TCRdb table keeps only in-frame clones and is missing some. That table supplies the V and J calls and clone size; D and trimming were determined from the DNA. Among 120,000 to 150,000 clones listed, around 81% were seen once.

The chain couples TRBV30 to TRBJ1-2, with unresolved D. This clonotype was obtained from a woman aged 50 to 60 with acute or convalescent COVID-19. The specimen was peripheral blood. The CDR3 region has the DNA TGTGCCTGGAGCACTAACTATGGCTACACCTTC. Translated: CAWSTNYGYTF.